These 29 T cell receptor beta chains were sequenced from one sample in a study of vaccination effects on CD4 cells after COVID-19. Antigens of these TCRs are unknown. Expansion of antigen-specific CD4+ T cells with viral peptide pools was carried out by the ViraFEST assay before sequencing. The culture ran for approximately nine days before CD4+ T cells were isolated. Participants completed two doses of the BNT162b2 or mRNA-1273 vaccine. Repertoires were generated with immunoSEQ multiplex PCR, while TCRdb's copy carries only in-frame clones and drops some. The sample carries 20,000 to 25,000 clones, roughly 80% recorded once. Sequences were derived from CD4+ T cells from PBMCs cultured with SARS-CoV-2 spike peptides, sampled after COVID-19 vaccination. The receptors were sampled from a human donor who received a COVID-19 vaccine. Some clones in this sample may be carry-over from other donors' samples.

V gene TRBV7-3 combines with J gene TRBJ2-2; tentative D call: TRBD2 (7 bases). The germline V gene has CDR1 SGHTA and CDR2 FQGTGA. Trimming took off 1 base at V and 2 bases at J, with 14 bases between the two ends. CDR3 size: 17 residues. CDR3 region: CASSLRGAGTNTGELFF. CDR3 nucleotides: TGTGCCAGCAGCTTAAGAGGAGCGGGGACAAACACCGGGGAGCTGTTTTTT.

This clone is classed as medium-sized (0.01 to 0.1%). V usage is TRBV7-2 and J usage is TRBJ2-5; tentatively, D is TRBD1 or TRBD2 (6 bases each). This CDR3 region has 17 residues. V gave up 1 base and J gave up 0 bases, with 15 bases separating them. Germline CDR1 and CDR2: SGHTA and FQGNSA. The CDR3 is CASSLEERGGNQETQYF. The CDR3 DNA follows: TGTGCCAGCAGCTTAGAAGAGAGAGGGGGGAACCAAGAGACCCAGTACTTC.

The V call is TRBV10-1, the J call TRBJ2-1; D call uncertain. Trimming removed 3 bases from V and 5 bases from J, with 5 bases in between. Germline V gene data show CDR1 as WNHNN and CDR2 as SYGVQD (reference sequence). The CDR3 has 12 amino acids. Here the CDR3 reads CASSDPNNEQFF. Written as DNA, the CDR3 is TGCGCCAGCAGTGACCCCAACAATGAGCAGTTCTTC.

The table lists this clone with a count of one. CDR3 in DNA: TGTGCCAGCAGTTTGCAGGGTGATGGTCAGCCCCAGCATTTT. Protein sequence: CASSLQGDGQPQHF. The gene calls are TRBV28 and TRBJ1-5, with a tentative D call TRBD1 (5 bases). Per the germline V gene, CDR1 is MDHEN and CDR2 is SYDVKM. The CDR3 extends over 14 amino acids. V was clipped by 3 bases and J by 6 bases, with 12 bases between them.

The chain uses TRBV3-1 (or the pseudogene TRBV3-2) and TRBJ1-4; 11 bases fit TRBD1. The germline CDR1 and CDR2 sequences are LGHDT and YNNKEL (reference sequence). CDR3 length: 15 residues. The trim removed 4 bases at V and 8 bases at J, leaving 6 bases unmatched. CDR3 coding DNA: TGTGCCAGCAGCCGTGCCGGGACAGGGGGAGAAAAACTGTTTTTT. Translated: CASSRAGTGGEKLFF.

This clone was found once. The chain couples TRBV29-1 to TRBJ1-4, with a tentative D call TRBD1 (6 bases). The germline V gene has CDR1 SQVTM and CDR2 ANQGSEA. The CDR3 has 16 residues. V shed 5 bases and J shed 0 bases, with 16 bases lying between them. CDR3 in amino acids: CSVLEGGWATNEKLFF. CDR3 in DNA: TGCAGCGTTCTAGAGGGGGGTTGGGCAACTAATGAAAAACTGTTTTTT.

The V and J genes are TRBV19 and TRBJ2-5; 10 nucleotides match TRBD2. Germline CDR1 is LNHDA and CDR2 is SQIVND (reference sequence). The CDR3 runs 17 residues. Trimming cost V 3 bases and J 4 bases; bases outside gene matches: 11. CDR3 in amino acids: CASSMSLTSGPGETQYF. In DNA, the CDR3 is TGTGCCAGTAGTATGTCCTTGACTAGCGGGCCGGGAGAGACCCAGTACTTC. The variable domain in full, completed from reference TRBV19 and TRBJ2-5, reads DGGITQSPKYLFRKEGQNVTLSCEQNLNHDAMYWYRQDPGQGLRLIYYSQIVNDFQKGDIAEGYSVSREKKESFPLTVTSAQKNPTAFYLCASSMSLTSGPGETQYFGPGTRLLVL.

The rearrangement joins TRBV5-6 to TRBJ2-7, with 7 bases aligning to TRBD1. The CDR3 totals 13 residues. CDR1 and CDR2 (germline): SGHDT, YYEEEE. Germline trimming cut 5 bases from V and 5 bases from J; bases unmatched to any gene: 7. CDR3 nucleotide sequence: TGTGCCAGCAGGTACAGGGGCAAAGACGAGCAGTACGTC. It translates to CASRYRGKDEQYV.

The genes are TRBV7-3 and TRBJ2-1, with 10 bases fitting TRBD2. There are 16 residues in the CDR3. The ends lost 0 bases at V and 5 bases at J; junction bases unmatched: 4. Germline values: CDR1 SGHTA, CDR2 FQGTGA. For the CDR3, the DNA is TGTGCCAGCAGCTTAACGAGCGGGGGGGCTGACAATGAGCAGTTCTTC. This gives the protein CASSLTSGGADNEQFF.

This clone was found once. The chain links TRBV20-1 to TRBJ1-4, with D unresolved. Germline CDR1 and CDR2: DFQATT and SNEGSKA (reference sequence). This CDR3 region has 11 residues. Deletions cut 0 bases from V and 7 bases from J, with 3 bases between. Here the CDR3 DNA reads TGCAGTGCTAGAGAAGGTGAAAAACTGTTTTTT. This codes for CSAREGEKLFF.

The chain recombines TRBV3-1 (or the pseudogene TRBV3-2) with TRBJ2-2; a weak D match, TRBD2 (5 bases). The V end was cut by 2 bases, the J end by 6 bases, with 10 bases between. The length of the CDR3 is 14 residues. Germline V CDR1 and CDR2: LGHDT, YNNKEL (reference sequence). CDR3 DNA: TGTGCCAGCAGCCAAAGTCGAGGGCCCGGGGAGCTGTTTTTT. This encodes CASSQSRGPGELFF.

The rearrangement joins TRBV9 to TRBJ1-3, with D unresolved. From germline, CDR1 is SGDLS and CDR2 YYNGEE. This CDR3 region has 13 residues. Deletions cut 2 bases from V and 6 bases from J, with 9 bases between. DNA of the CDR3: TGTGCCAGCAGCGTGGACCCGTCAAACACCATATATTTT. This gives the protein CASSVDPSNTIYF.

The chain recombines TRBV11-1 with TRBJ2-3; TRBD1 aligns across 7 bases. This CDR3 contains 15 residues. The germline gives CDR1 SGHAT, CDR2 FQDESV (reference sequence). V lost 5 bases and J lost 0; bases outside the gene matches: 5. DNA for the CDR3: TGTGCCAGCAGCGATCAGGGGGTTAGCACAGATACGCAGTATTTT. It specifies CASSDQGVSTDTQYF.

This clone ranks as medium-sized. This chain joins TRBV1 and TRBJ2-2. TRBV1 is described as a pseudogene. The CDR3 is 17 amino acids. The CDR3 nucleotides are TGCACCAGCAGCCCCCAAGCTCCTGGGGATGGGACCGGGGAGCTGTTTTTT. Translation gives CTSSPQAPGDGTGELFF.

This clone was detected only once. The chain joins TRBV6-1 to TRBJ1-2; D unresolved. Trimming cost V 2 bases and J 8 bases, with 9 bases left between them. Germline-derived CDR1 and CDR2 are MNHNS and SASEGT. CDR3 length: 12 amino acids. CDR3 in amino acids: CASSEPGVGYTF. In DNA, the CDR3 is TGTGCCAGCAGTGAACCCGGGGTCGGCTACACCTTC.

The chain couples TRBV4-3 to TRBJ1-6; D is ambiguous. The CDR3 sequence is 13 residues long. Germline V gene data show CDR1 as LGHNA and CDR2 as YSLEER. Trimming stripped 0 bases from V and 7 bases from J, with 4 bases between. CDR3 in amino acids: CASSQDWNSPLHF. CDR3 bases: TGCGCCAGCAGCCAAGATTGGAATTCACCCCTCCACTTT.

The chain recombines TRBV30 with TRBJ1-1, with a tentative D call TRBD1 (5 bases). Per germline, CDR1 GTSNPN and CDR2 SVGIG (reference sequence). V lost 1 base and J lost 1, with 10 bases in between. The length of the CDR3 is 14 residues. CDR3 loop: CAWSGRTSNTEAFF. CDR3 sequence (DNA): TGTGCCTGGAGTGGGAGGACATCGAACACTGAAGCTTTCTTT.

This clone occurred a few times. This chain connects TRBV2 to TRBJ2-5; no reliable D call. Per germline, CDR1 SNHLY and CDR2 FYNNEI. The CDR3 covers 13 residues. Trimming shortened V by 8 bases and J by 7 bases, and 17 bases separated the two germline ends. CDR3 sequence reads: CASAAMLGATQYF. CDR3 in DNA: TGTGCCAGCGCGGCGATGCTAGGAGCGACCCAGTACTTC.

The chain is built from TRBV6-6 and TRBJ2-3; TRBD2 agrees at 12 bases. Germline V gene lookup returns CDR1 MNHNY and CDR2 SVGAGI (reference sequence). This CDR3 is built from 16 residues. With 2 bases clipped from V and 3 bases from J, the junction kept 3 bases outside the gene matches. The CDR3 DNA is TGTGCCAGCAGTTACGGACTAGCGGGGAGTACAGATACGCAGTATTTT. The encoded protein is CASSYGLAGSTDTQYF.

The rearrangement uses TRBV6-5 and TRBJ2-5; 8 positions agree with TRBD2. CDR1 and CDR2 from the germline V gene are MNHEY and SVGAGI. The ends lost 6 bases at V and 5 bases at J; junction bases unmatched: 5. This CDR3 is 13 amino acids long. The CDR3 sequence is CASSGGVLETQYF. The CDR3 DNA reads as TGTGCCAGCAGCGGGGGGGTTTTGGAGACCCAGTACTTC.

The J gene is TRBJ1-6, the V gene TRBV21-1. TRBV21-1 is a listed pseudogene. The CDR3 runs to 14 residues. CDR3 amino acids: CASQRGQGGSPLHF. The CDR3 DNA sequence: TGTGCCAGCCAAAGAGGGCAGGGAGGTTCACCCCTCCACTTT.

V gene TRBV29-1 combines with J gene TRBJ1-2; a weak D match, TRBD1 (5 bases). V lost 7 bases and J lost 0, with 9 bases in between. Per germline, CDR1 SQVTM and CDR2 ANQGSEA. This CDR3 spans 12 amino acids. The CDR3 region is CSGGLANYGYTF. Written as DNA, the CDR3 is TGCAGCGGGGGACTGGCTAACTATGGCTACACCTTC.

The genes are TRBV28 and TRBJ1-6, with D unclear. The CDR3 consists of 11 residues. V gave up 7 bases and J gave up 9 bases, with 7 bases separating them. The germline V gene has CDR1 MDHEN and CDR2 SYDVKM. CDR3 DNA: TGTGCCAGCAAGACTGGTTCACCCCTCCACTTT. This sequence encodes CASKTGSPLHF.

Judged by abundance, this clone is medium-sized (0.01 to 0.1%). For the CDR3, the DNA is TGTGCCAGCAGTTACCTGGGACAGGGGGGGCGGGTGGAACTGTTTTTT. Its translation: CASSYLGQGGRVELFF. The chain recombines TRBV6-5 with TRBJ1-4; 11 bases are a match to TRBD1. Germline V gene lookup returns CDR1 MNHEY and CDR2 SVGAGI. The CDR3 runs 16 residues. The trim removed 2 bases at V and 12 bases at J, leaving 11 bases unmatched.

This chain links TRBV24-1 with TRBJ1-3, with a tentative D call TRBD1 (5 bases). Germline values: CDR1 KGHDR, CDR2 SFDVKD. V was clipped by 12 bases and J by 0 bases, with 17 bases between them. This CDR3 comprises 15 residues. The CDR3 DNA reads TGTGCCTCCGACGCGGGACGAAGCTCTGGAAACACCATATATTTT. Its translation is CASDAGRSSGNTIYF.

This clone was recorded a few times. The chain uses TRBV6-5 and TRBJ2-2; weak D call: TRBD2 (6 bases). V was clipped by 0 bases and J by 5 bases, with 13 bases between them. Germline CDR1 is MNHEY and CDR2 is SVGAGI. This CDR3 has 16 amino acids. The CDR3 DNA sequence: TGTGCCAGCAGTTACTCGAGATTGGCGGGGACCGGGGAGCTGTTTTTT. Protein sequence: CASSYSRLAGTGELFF.

CDR3 bases: TGTGCCAGCAGCCTAAAGGTTACGGGGTTTTACTCTTTAACCGCAGCTTTCTTT. Amino acids: CASSLKVTGFYSLTAAFF. The chain combines TRBV21-1 with TRBJ1-1. TRBV21-1 is an annotated pseudogene. This CDR3 is 18 amino acids long.

This chain joins TRBV3-1 (or the pseudogene TRBV3-2) and TRBJ2-1; tentative D call: TRBD2 (5 bases). Germline V lookup: CDR1 LGHDT, CDR2 YNNKEL (reference sequence). V was trimmed by 4 bases and J by 7 bases, leaving 8 bases between them. This CDR3 is built from 12 residues. This chain's CDR3 is CASSPTGNEQFF. The CDR3 bases are TGTGCCAGCAGCCCGACGGGGAATGAGCAGTTCTTC.

On this clone itself: Additional DNA sequences in this sample encode the identical CDR3. This sequence joins TRBV5-1 and TRBJ2-7; tentatively, D is TRBD2 (5 bases). Germline V lookup: CDR1 SGHRS, CDR2 YFSETQ. This CDR3 has 14 residues. V was shortened by 0 bases and J by 1 base, with 8 bases between the two germline ends. The CDR3 DNA is TGCGCCAGCAGCTTGGTACCGGGATCCTACGAGCAGTACGTC. Translation gives CASSLVPGSYEQYV.